The 19 T cell receptor beta chains in this list originate from one sample, sequenced in a study of tumor and adjacent non-tumor tissue in lung cancer (dated by TCRdb to 2017 to 2018). RNA was isolated from bulk, unsorted tissue, and RNA quality was assessed with a NanoDrop ND-1000 and an Agilent 2100. The library was made by multiplex PCR. Sequenced using an Illumina HiSeq 2500. TCRbeta libraries were constructed through three rounds of nested PCR with primers (Table S4) according to protocols modified from ARM-PCR. TCRdb trimmed public reads at Q25 via fastp, called clones via MiXCR and kept in-frame beta chains. Identical CDR3 protein sequences are pooled into one entry, listed with their most common genes and DNA. The sample profile shows over 110,000 distinct CDR3 sequences; approximately 70% of them were found once. The ten largest clones take up around a sixth of the sample. The specimen was lung tumor tissue. These receptors all stem from a man aged 55 to 70 with small cell lung cancer.

This clonotype was picked up one time. Since a much larger clone is just one base distant, this may be a read error. The chain has TRBV20-1 and TRBJ2-5; D remains unclear. The V and J ends lost 0 bases and 3 bases respectively, with 14 bases between them. The CDR3 is 15 residues long. Looked up from germline, CDR1 is DFQATT and CDR2 is SNEGSKA (reference sequence). This CDR3 is CSARDLCKAKETQYF. The CDR3 DNA reads TGCAGTGCTAGAGATCTTTGCAAAGCTAAAGAGACCCAGTACTTC.

Comment on this clonotype: A single base separates this from a much larger clone, so it may be a read error. The chain uses TRBV29-1 and TRBJ1-1, with a tentative D call TRBD1 (5 bases). CDR1 is SQVTM, CDR2 ANQGSEA, per germline. The CDR3 contains 10 residues. CDR3 DNA: TGCAGCGTTCGGGGGACTGAAGCTTTATTT. This sequence encodes CSVRGTEALF.

For this clonotype: This likely comes from a read error, as the CDR3 has no conserved phenylalanine or tryptophan at its end. V usage is TRBV29-1 and J usage is TRBJ2-7; D tentatively fits TRBD1 or TRBD2 (6 bases each). V gave up 6 bases and J gave up 3 bases, with 12 bases separating them. CDR3 length equals 12 residues. The germline V gene encodes CDR1 SQVTM and CDR2 ANQGSEA. The CDR3 DNA is TGCAGCGTGATAGGGGGGTTCTACGAGCAGTACTTA. Translated, it gives CSVIGGFYEQYL.

J is TRBJ1-2 and V is TRBV5-6, with 9 bases aligning to TRBD1. Germline V gives CDR1 SGHDT, CDR2 YYEEEE. The CDR3 is 16 amino acids. J was trimmed by 2 bases and V by 7 bases; bases with no gene match: 12. CDR3 residues: CASGPGTGSTNYGYTF. For the CDR3, the DNA is TGTGCCAGCGGCCCCGGGACAGGGAGTACAAACTATGGCTACACCTTC.

As for this clonotype: The conserved final phenylalanine or tryptophan is absent from the CDR3, which likely points to a read error. The chain links TRBV12-3 or TRBV12-4 to TRBJ1-1; D gene unclear. Trimming pared 4 bases from V and 7 bases from J, leaving 16 bases between. The CDR3 is made up of 14 amino acids. CDR3 bases: TGTGCCAGCAGTTCCGGCCGGGTGAGCGGTGAAGCTTTCTCT. Protein: CASSSGRVSGEAFS.

The table lists this clonotype with a few counts. The DNA for the CDR3 is TGCAGTGCTAGAGATGTAGCGGGAGTTCGAGATACGCAGTATTTT. Protein sequence: CSARDVAGVRDTQYF. The chain couples TRBV20-1 to TRBJ2-3, with 9 positions matching TRBD2. The CDR3 has 15 residues. Germline V gene sequence: CDR1 DFQATT, CDR2 SNEGSKA (reference sequence). With V trimmed by 0 bases and J by 5 bases, 6 bases remained unmatched.

The CDR3 DNA sequence: TGTCCCAGCAGCCAAGATCGTGGAGGGCGGCAGTACGTC. Protein sequence: CPSSQDRGGRQYV. This rearrangement joins TRBV4-1 to TRBJ2-7; tentative D call: TRBD2 (6 bases). This CDR3 has 13 residues. From germline, CDR1 is MGHRA and CDR2 YSYEKL.

There are a few counts of this clonotype. This rearrangement joins TRBV12-3 or TRBV12-4 to TRBJ2-7; the match to TRBD2 covers 13 bases. The CDR3 spans 16 residues. Unmatched junction bases numbered 9, after V lost 6 bases and J lost 4 bases. Written as DNA, the CDR3 is TGTGCCAGCAGCAAAGGGACTAGCGGGAATAGGTACGAGCAGTACTTC. Protein: CASSKGTSGNRYEQYF.

The chain is built from TRBV6-1 and TRBJ2-5; 10 bases align to TRBD2. Trimming at V came to 5 bases and at J to 4 bases, leaving 7 bases not matched to a gene. The germline V gene encodes CDR1 MNHNS and CDR2 SASEGT. This CDR3 spans 15 amino acids. The CDR3 nucleotides read TGTGCCAGCAGTCGCCCAGCGGGAGGGGGAGAGACCCAGTACTTC. It specifies CASSRPAGGGETQYF.

As to this clonotype: A much bigger clone sits one base away, suggesting this may be a read error. The J gene is TRBJ2-7, the V gene TRBV20-1, with 7 bases identical to TRBD1. Germline V gene lookup returns CDR1 DFQATT and CDR2 SNEGSKA (reference sequence). The CDR3 has 14 residues. V lost 4 bases, J lost 3 bases, and 9 bases stayed unmatched. The CDR3 spells CSAIGQAAGYEQYF. In DNA, the CDR3 is TGCAGTGCTATAGGACAGGCCGCCGGCTACGAGCAGTACTTC.

Comment on this clonotype: Because it lacks the conserved phenylalanine or tryptophan at the end, this CDR3 is likely a read error. The chain uses TRBV7-9 and TRBJ1-1; 7 bases agree with TRBD1. V shed 7 bases, J shed 5 bases, and the junction held 13 bases outside the gene matches. Germline CDR1 reads SEHNR; CDR2 reads FQNEAQ (reference sequence). The CDR3 contains 15 residues. The CDR3 DNA is TGTGCCAGCACCATTTCGGGGGCAGGGGGGACTGAAGCTTTCTCT. Translated, it gives CASTISGAGGTEAFS.

As concerns this clonotype: One end of the junction varies from germline; a read error may be responsible. The V gene is TRBV20-1, the J gene TRBJ2-3; 9 bases match TRBD2. Germline loops: CDR1 DFQATT, CDR2 SNEGSKA (reference sequence). The CDR3 is made up of 14 amino acids. The CDR3 sequence is CSAPKREDRDTQYF. CDR3 nucleotides: TGCAGTGCTCCAAAGCGGGAGGACCGGGATACGCAATATTTT.

Turning to this clonotype: At one end, the junction sequence differs from germline, possibly due to a read error. V usage is TRBV6-1 and J usage is TRBJ2-3, with 11 bases aligning to TRBD2. The CDR3 length is 16 residues. The germline CDR1 and CDR2 sequences are MNHNS and SASEGT. The CDR3 coding sequence is TGTGCCAACAGTGTACTAGCGGGAGCTAGGGCAGATACGCAGTATTTT. Protein product: CANSVLAGARADTQYF.

Comment on this clonotype: A much larger clonotype is one base distant, so this may be a read error. The rearrangement joins TRBV5-4 to TRBJ2-1, with 9 positions matching TRBD2. The trim removed 6 bases at V and 5 bases at J, leaving 6 bases unmatched. Germline CDR1 and CDR2: SGHNT and YYREEE (reference sequence). The CDR3 consists of 14 residues. CDR3 in DNA: TGTGCCAGCATGCGACTAGCGGTGAACAATGAGCAGTTCTTC. Encoded protein: CASMRLAVNNEQFF. Full variable domain (missing parts from reference TRBV5-4 and TRBJ2-1): ETGVTQSPTHLIKTRGQQVTLRCSSQSGHNTVSWYQQALGQGPQFIFQYYREEENGRGNFPPRFSGLQFPNYSSELNVNALELDDSALYLCASMRLAVNNEQFFGPGTRLTVL.

Remarks on this clonotype: Its ends do not fully match the called genes, so a read error is possible. The chain has TRBV5-1 and TRBJ2-1; 7 nucleotides line up with TRBD2. Germline V gene sequence: CDR1 SGHRS, CDR2 YFSETQ. The CDR3 contains 13 residues. Written as DNA, the CDR3 is TGCGCCAGCAGCTTGCCGGGGGGAGATGAGCAGCTCTTC. It is translated as CASSLPGGDEQLF.

The chain uses TRBV20-1 and TRBJ2-1; 7 nucleotides agree with TRBD2. The CDR3 runs 14 residues. Germline V CDR1 and CDR2: DFQATT, SNEGSKA (reference sequence). The junction had 7 bases not matched to a gene; V was cut back by 0 bases and J by 8 bases. CDR3 in amino acids: CSARDGLGSDEQFF. CDR3 nucleotides: TGCAGTGCTAGAGATGGACTAGGGAGTGATGAGCAGTTCTTC.

This chain links TRBV10-3 with TRBJ2-1; 11 nucleotides agree with TRBD2. Germline V CDR1 and CDR2: ENHRY, SYGVKD. CDR3 length equals 13 residues. In DNA form, the CDR3 reads TGTGTCGCAACTAGCGGGAGTGTCGATGAGCAGTTCTTC. Translated, it gives CVATSGSVDEQFF.

This clonotype was recorded many times. This rearrangement joins TRBV10-3 to TRBJ2-3, with D possibly matching TRBD2 (6 bases). Trimming cost V 2 bases and J 4 bases, with 22 bases left between them. The germline V gene has CDR1 ENHRY and CDR2 SYGVKD. CDR3 length equals 18 residues. CDR3 in DNA: TGTGCCATCAGTGAGCGGGGGATGGTGTGGGGCCAGGCAGATACGCAGTATTTT. Amino acids: CAISERGMVWGQADTQYF.

The chain combines TRBV24-1 with TRBJ1-2, with a weak D call TRBD1 (5 bases). The CDR3 consists of 11 residues. Germline values: CDR1 KGHDR, CDR2 SFDVKD. Trimming removed 11 bases from V and 8 bases from J, with 14 bases in between. CDR3 coding DNA: TGTGCCAGTGACTCGCGACAGGGCTACACCTTC. Residues: CASDSRQGYTF.